This T cell receptor beta chain was sequenced in a study of blood T cell repertoires in COVID-19. Overall study context: Acute and convalescent COVID-19 samples came from the United States, Italy and Spain.

Generated by immunoSEQ multiplex PCR, the TCRdb table keeps only in-frame clones and is missing some. The sample has 360,000 or so clones; 88% are singletons. During the 2 weeks before they entered the study, exposed participants had met someone with a PCR-confirmed or clinician-diagnosed COVID-19 case. Losses at the gene ends were 8 bases for V and 6 bases for J; bases not matched to a gene: 7. Germline CDR1 reads SNHLY; CDR2 reads FYNNEI. The CDR3 runs to 13 residues. Sequencing was carried out using PBMCs or T cells enriched from blood (not recorded which). This clonotype was sampled from a woman aged 25-40 years who had been exposed to COVID-19. The genes are TRBV2 and TRBJ2-5, with 9 positions matching TRBD2. This CDR3 reads CASGREGEKTQYF. CDR3 DNA: TGTGCCAGCGGGCGGGAGGGTGAAAAGACCCAGTACTTC.